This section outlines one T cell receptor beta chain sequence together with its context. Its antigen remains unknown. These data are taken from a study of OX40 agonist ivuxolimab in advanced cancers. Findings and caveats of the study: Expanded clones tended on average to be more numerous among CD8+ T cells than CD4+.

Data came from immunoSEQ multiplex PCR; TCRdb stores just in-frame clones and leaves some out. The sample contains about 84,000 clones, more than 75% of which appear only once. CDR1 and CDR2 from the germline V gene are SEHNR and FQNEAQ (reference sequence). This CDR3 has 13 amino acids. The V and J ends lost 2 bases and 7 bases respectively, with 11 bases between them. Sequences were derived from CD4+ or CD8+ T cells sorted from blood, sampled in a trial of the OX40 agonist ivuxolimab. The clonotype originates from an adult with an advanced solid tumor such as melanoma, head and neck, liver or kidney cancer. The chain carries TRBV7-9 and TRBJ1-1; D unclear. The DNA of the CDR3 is TGTGCCAGCAGCTTACTGGGCGAGTATGAAGCTTTCTTT. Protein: CASSLLGEYEAFF.